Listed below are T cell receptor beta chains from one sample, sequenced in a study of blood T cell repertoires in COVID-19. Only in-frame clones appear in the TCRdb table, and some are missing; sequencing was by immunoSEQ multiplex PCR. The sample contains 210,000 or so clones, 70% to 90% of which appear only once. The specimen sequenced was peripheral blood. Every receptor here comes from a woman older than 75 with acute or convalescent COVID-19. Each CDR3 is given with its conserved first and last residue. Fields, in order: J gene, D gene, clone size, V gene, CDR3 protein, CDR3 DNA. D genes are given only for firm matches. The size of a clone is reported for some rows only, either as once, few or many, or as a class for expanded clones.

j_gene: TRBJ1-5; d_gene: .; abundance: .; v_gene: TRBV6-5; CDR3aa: CASSYSAGTNQPQHF; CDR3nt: TGTGCCAGCAGTTACTCTGCGGGGACCAATCAGCCCCAGCATTTT
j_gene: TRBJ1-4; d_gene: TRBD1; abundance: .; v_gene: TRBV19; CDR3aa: CASSLLPGQANEKLFF; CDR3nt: TGTGCCAGTAGTCTCTTGCCGGGACAGGCTAATGAAAAACTGTTTTTT
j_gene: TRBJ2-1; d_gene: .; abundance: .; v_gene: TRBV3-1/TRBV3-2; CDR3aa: CASSIAVNNEQFF; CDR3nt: TGTGCCAGCAGCATAGCGGTAAACAATGAGCAGTTCTTC
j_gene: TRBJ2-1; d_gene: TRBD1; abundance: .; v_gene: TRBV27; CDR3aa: CASRTGQGVIEQFF; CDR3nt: TGTGCCAGCAGGACGGGACAGGGGGTTATTGAGCAGTTCTTC
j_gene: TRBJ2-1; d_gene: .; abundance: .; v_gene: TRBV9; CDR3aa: CASSVDVGGYNEQFF; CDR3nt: TGTGCCAGCAGCGTAGATGTAGGGGGATACAATGAGCAGTTCTTC
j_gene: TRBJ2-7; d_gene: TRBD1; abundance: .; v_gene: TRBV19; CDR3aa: CASSSRQGAKGSYEQYF; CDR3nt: TGTGCCAGTAGTTCCCGACAGGGGGCGAAAGGTTCCTACGAGCAGTACTTC
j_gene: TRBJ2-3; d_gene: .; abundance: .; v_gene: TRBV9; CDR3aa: CASDKGLDSTDTQYF; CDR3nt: TGTGCCAGCGATAAGGGACTGGATAGCACAGATACGCAGTATTTT
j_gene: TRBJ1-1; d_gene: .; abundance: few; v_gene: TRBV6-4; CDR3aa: CASSESGGMNTEAFF; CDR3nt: TGTGCCAGCAGTGAGTCGGGGGGCATGAACACTGAAGCTTTCTTT
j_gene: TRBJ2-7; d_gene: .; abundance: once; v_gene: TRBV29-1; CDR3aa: CSVGNYYEQYF; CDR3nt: TGCAGCGTTGGGAACTACTACGAGCAGTACTTC
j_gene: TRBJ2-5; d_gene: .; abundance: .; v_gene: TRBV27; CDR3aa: CASSLSLDRYQETQYF; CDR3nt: TGTGCCAGCAGTTTATCCCTAGACAGGTACCAAGAGACCCAGTACTTC
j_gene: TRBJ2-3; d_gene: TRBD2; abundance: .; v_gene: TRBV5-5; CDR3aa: CASNALAGNTDTQYF; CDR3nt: TGTGCCAGCAATGCACTAGCGGGAAACACAGATACGCAGTATTTT